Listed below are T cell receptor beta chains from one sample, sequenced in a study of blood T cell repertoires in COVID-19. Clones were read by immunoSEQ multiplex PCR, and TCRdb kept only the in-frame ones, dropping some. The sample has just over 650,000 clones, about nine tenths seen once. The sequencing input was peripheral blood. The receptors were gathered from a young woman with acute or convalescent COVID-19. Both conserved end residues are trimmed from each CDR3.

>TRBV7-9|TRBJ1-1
ASSPDRGLTEAF
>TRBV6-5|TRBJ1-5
ASSYGAFQPQH
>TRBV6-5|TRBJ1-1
ASTSRTGFDTEAF
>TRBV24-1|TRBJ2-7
ATSDLGLSSYEQY
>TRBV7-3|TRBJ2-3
ASSSGGRSDTQY
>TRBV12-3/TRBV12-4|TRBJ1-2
ASTTRAGVGYT
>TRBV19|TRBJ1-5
ASSIWGVPDNSQH
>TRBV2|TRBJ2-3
ASRRGRDTQY
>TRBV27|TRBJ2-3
ASSTDPTNPTGDTQY
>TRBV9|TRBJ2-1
ASSVNGGNGNEQF
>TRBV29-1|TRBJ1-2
SVHPGQGDGYT
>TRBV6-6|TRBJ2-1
ASRRSGQGSYNEQF
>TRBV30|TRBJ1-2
AWSPGKNYGYT
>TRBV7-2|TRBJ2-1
ASSLLAGDFSSYNEQF
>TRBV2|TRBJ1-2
ASRRNGANYGYT
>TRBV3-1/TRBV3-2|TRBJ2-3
ASSQEGTSGGRANTQY
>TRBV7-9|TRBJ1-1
ASSARGTANTEAF
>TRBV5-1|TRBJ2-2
ASSRRTGANTGELF
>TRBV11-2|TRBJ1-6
ASSQDTQALH
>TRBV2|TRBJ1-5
ASSTPGTHKYSNQPQH
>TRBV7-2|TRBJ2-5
ASSLAALAYETQY
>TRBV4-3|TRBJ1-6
ASSPKAAVTQTYNSPLH
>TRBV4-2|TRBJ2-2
ASSLERGGTGELF
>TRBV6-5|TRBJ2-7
ASSYSSGQQTYEQY
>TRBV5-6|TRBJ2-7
ASSLPSGVGEQY
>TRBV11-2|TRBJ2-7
ASSLGAGAYEQY
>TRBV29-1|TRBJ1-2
SVDAAPRGYT
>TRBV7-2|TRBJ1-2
ASSLGGGGSIYGYT
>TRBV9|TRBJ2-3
ASGARSTDTQY